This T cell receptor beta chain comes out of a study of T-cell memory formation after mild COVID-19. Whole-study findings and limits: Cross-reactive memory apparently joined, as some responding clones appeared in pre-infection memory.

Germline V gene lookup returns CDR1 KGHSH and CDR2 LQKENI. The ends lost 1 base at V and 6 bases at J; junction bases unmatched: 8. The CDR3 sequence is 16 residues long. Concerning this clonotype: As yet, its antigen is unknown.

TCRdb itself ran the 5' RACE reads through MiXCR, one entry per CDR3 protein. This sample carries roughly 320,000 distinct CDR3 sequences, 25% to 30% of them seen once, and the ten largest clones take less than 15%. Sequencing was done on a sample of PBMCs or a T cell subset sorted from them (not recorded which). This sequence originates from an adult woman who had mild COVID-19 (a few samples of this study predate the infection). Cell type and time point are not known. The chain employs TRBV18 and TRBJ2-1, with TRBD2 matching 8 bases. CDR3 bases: TGTGCCAGCTCACCACTTCTCCCCGGGACTAGCAATGAGCAGTTCTTC. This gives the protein CASSPLLPGTSNEQFF.